This T cell receptor beta chain derives from a study of T cell changes during pregnancy in multiple sclerosis. Method: immunoSEQ multiplex PCR; TCRdb's copy keeps in-frame clones and lacks some. The table lists 79,000 or so clones, approximately 90% of them singletons, with around 3% in the top ten. The CDR3 runs to 14 residues. V shed 0 bases and J shed 5 bases, with 10 bases lying between them. Germline V CDR1 and CDR2: MGHRA, YSYEKL. The source of this sequence is a female donor with multiple sclerosis, enrolled in a pregnancy study. The chain employs TRBV4-1 and TRBJ1-1; D possibly corresponds to TRBD1 (6 bases). The specimen was peripheral blood, collected before pregnancy. CDR3 DNA sequence: TGCGCCAGCAGCCAAGATACAGGGAATACTGAAGCTTTCTTT. Amino acid sequence: CASSQDTGNTEAFF.